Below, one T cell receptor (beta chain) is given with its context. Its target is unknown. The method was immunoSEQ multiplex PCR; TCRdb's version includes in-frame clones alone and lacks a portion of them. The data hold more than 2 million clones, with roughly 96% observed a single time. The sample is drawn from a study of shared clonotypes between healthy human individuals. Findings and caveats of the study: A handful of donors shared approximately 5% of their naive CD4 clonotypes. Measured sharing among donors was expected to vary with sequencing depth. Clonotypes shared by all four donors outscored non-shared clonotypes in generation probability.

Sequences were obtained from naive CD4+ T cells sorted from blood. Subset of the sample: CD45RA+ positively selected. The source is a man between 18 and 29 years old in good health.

CDR3 sequence: CAWSTGNTYSNQPQHF. CDR3 DNA sequence: TGTGCCTGGAGTACAGGGAATACATATAGCAATCAGCCCCAGCATTTT. The J gene is TRBJ1-5, the V gene TRBV30; TRBD1 might be the D (6 bases). Trimming shortened V by 2 bases and J by 0 bases, and 14 bases separated the two germline ends. Germline V gene data show CDR1 as GTSNPN and CDR2 as SVGIG (reference sequence). The CDR3 covers 16 residues.